A single sample is the source of the 18 T cell receptor beta chains below, sequenced in a study of brain T cells in children with intractable seizures (dated by TCRdb to about 2021). Libraries were built with the immunoSEQ multiplex PCR assay. This immuneACCESS table, as held by TCRdb, lists in-frame sequences with V and J called but not all clones. Of the missing ones, under half trace to an unresolved V gene in checked studies; the others have no known cause. The sample table records roughly 69,000 clones; about 96% of these occur just once. The ten largest clones capture roughly 0.4% of the sample. The sample's time point label, in plain terms: resected brain tissue, or blood drawn just prior to surgery. The sample here was peripheral blood, taken at surgery. These receptors were collected from a boy in the first two years of life with focal cortical dysplasia and intractable seizures.

The chain employs TRBV6-1 and TRBJ2-1; the D call may be TRBD1 or TRBD2 (5 bases each). Between the trimmed V and J ends, which lost 1 base and 8 bases, there was a span of 24 bases. The CDR3 is 18 amino acids. Germline lookup yields CDR1 MNHNS and CDR2 SASEGT. The CDR3 DNA follows: TGTGCCAGCAGTGAAGTGGTATCCGGGGCGGGCCGTCGGCATGAGCAGTTCTTC. This translates into CASSEVVSGAGRRHEQFF.

This chain links TRBV19 with TRBJ2-3; D is unclear. Deletions cut 5 bases from V and 2 bases from J, with 26 bases between. Germline loops: CDR1 LNHDA, CDR2 SQIVND (reference sequence). This CDR3 spans 19 amino acids. The CDR3 region is CASSQYPLRRILNTDTQYF. In DNA form, the CDR3 reads TGTGCCAGTAGTCAATACCCGCTTCGTAGGATTTTAAACACAGATACGCAGTATTTT. Full variable domain (rest looked up from reference TRBV19 and TRBJ2-3): DGGITQSPKYLFRKEGQNVTLSCEQNLNHDAMYWYRQDPGQGLRLIYYSQIVNDFQKGDIAEGYSVSREKKESFPLTVTSAQKNPTAFYLCASSQYPLRRILNTDTQYFGPGTRLTVL.

The chain links TRBV4-2 to TRBJ2-5, with TRBD2 matching over 8 bases. The CDR3 extends over 16 amino acids. After removal of 0 bases from V and 2 bases from J, the junction contained 5 bases not matched to a gene. Germline values: CDR1 LGHNA, CDR2 YNFKEQ. CDR3 sequence: CASSQDRAGAQETQYF. Here the CDR3 DNA reads TGTGCCAGCAGCCAAGATAGAGCGGGAGCTCAAGAGACCCAGTACTTC.

In DNA form, the CDR3 reads TGTGCCAGCAGCCAAAATCGATTGGGGTACGGAAACAATGAGCAGTTCTTC. Translated, it gives CASSQNRLGYGNNEQFF. V is TRBV16 and J is TRBJ2-1; D is unresolved. This CDR3 region has 17 residues. V was shortened by 2 bases and J by 5 bases, with 19 bases between the two germline ends. Germline values: CDR1 KGHSY, CDR2 FQNENV.

The chain recombines TRBV24-1 with TRBJ2-7; TRBD1 aligns across 9 bases. V gave up 4 bases and J gave up 5 bases; unmatched junction bases: 8. Germline CDR1 is KGHDR and CDR2 is SFDVKD. This CDR3 region has 15 residues. CDR3 sequence reads: CATSEGTGRVDEQYF. The CDR3 region has the DNA TGTGCCACCAGTGAAGGGACAGGGAGAGTCGACGAGCAGTACTTC.

The V gene is TRBV20-1, the J gene TRBJ2-7, with 9 bases lining up with TRBD2. The CDR3 length is 14 residues. Germline trimming cut 3 bases from V and 5 bases from J; bases unmatched to any gene: 8. Per germline, CDR1 DFQATT and CDR2 SNEGSKA (reference sequence). CDR3 nucleotides: TGCAGTGCTAGTAGGCTAGCGGGACAGCACGAGCAGTACTTC. This gives the protein CSASRLAGQHEQYF.

This chain connects TRBV5-6 to TRBJ2-3; TRBD2 agrees at 11 bases. Germline V gene data show CDR1 as SGHDT and CDR2 as YYEEEE. The CDR3 is 17 residues long. Germline trimming cut 5 bases from V and 5 bases from J; bases unmatched to any gene: 13. Here the CDR3 DNA reads TGTGCCAGCAGTACCGATCTTAGCGGGGGGGCCTTAGATACGCAGTATTTT. It encodes CASSTDLSGGALDTQYF. Drawing the rest from reference TRBV5-6 and TRBJ2-3, the complete variable domain is DAGVTQSPTHLIKTRGQQVTLRCSPKSGHDTVSWYQQALGQGPQFIFQYYEEEERQRGNFPDRFSGHQFPNYSSELNVNALLLGDSALYLCASSTDLSGGALDTQYFGPGTRLTVL.

This clone was observed once. The junction departs from the called germline gene at one end, perhaps through a read error. The chain is built from TRBV11-2 and TRBJ1-4; 7 bases are a match to TRBD1. The CDR3 totals 16 residues. Germline V gene data show CDR1 as SGHAT and CDR2 as FQNNGV. CDR3 DNA sequence: TGTGCCAGCAGGTTGGGGGAGGGGGCAACCAATGAAAAACTGTTTTTT. Translating it yields CASRLGEGATNEKLFF.

The table lists this clone with a count of one. The chain combines TRBV27 with TRBJ2-5, with D perhaps being TRBD1 or TRBD2 (5 bases each). This CDR3 has 16 residues. V dropped 5 bases and J dropped 1 base, with 17 bases sitting between them. Germline V gene lookup returns CDR1 MNHEY and CDR2 SMNVEV (reference sequence). CDR3 amino acids: CASSRWHGTAQETQYF. For the CDR3, the DNA is TGTGCCAGCAGTAGATGGCATGGGACGGCCCAAGAGACCCAGTACTTC.

CDR3 bases: TGTGCCAGCAGTTACTGGGGAACTAATGAAAAACTGTTTTTT. Its translation: CASSYWGTNEKLFF. The chain carries TRBV6-5 and TRBJ1-4; the D is unclear. V was pared by 1 base and J by 1 base, with 4 bases between. Germline CDR1 reads MNHEY; CDR2 reads SVGAGI. CDR3 size: 14 residues.

The V call is TRBV4-2, the J call TRBJ2-7; D unclear. Per the germline V gene, CDR1 is LGHNA and CDR2 is YNFKEQ. This CDR3 spans 14 amino acids. Trimming took 4 bases from V and 2 from J, leaving 12 bases between them. CDR3 in DNA: TGTGCCAGCAGCCCGCGCTCCATCACCTACGAGCAGTACTTC. It is translated as CASSPRSITYEQYF.

The chain recombines TRBV5-8 with TRBJ2-3; 8 bases map to TRBD2. In germline, CDR1 is SGHTS, CDR2 YDEGEE. This CDR3 is 16 amino acids long. J lost 4 bases, V lost 2 bases, and 9 bases had no gene match. This CDR3 is CASSFSPGGPSDTQYF. The CDR3 nucleotides read TGTGCCAGCAGCTTTTCTCCGGGAGGGCCGTCAGATACGCAGTATTTT.

The V call is TRBV4-3, the J call TRBJ2-1; TRBD2 matches at 10 bases. Looked up from germline, CDR1 is LGHNA and CDR2 is YSLEER. The CDR3 loop spans 15 amino acids. J lost 4 bases, V lost 2 bases, and 2 bases had no gene match. For the CDR3, the DNA is TGCGCCAGCAGCCAATTAGCGGGGGGTTACAATGAGCAGTTCTTC. Protein product: CASSQLAGGYNEQFF.

J is TRBJ1-1 and V is TRBV4-1; tentatively, D is TRBD1 (5 bases). V was pared by 6 bases and J by 3 bases, with 17 bases between. CDR3 length: 15 amino acids. Germline CDR1 MGHRA, CDR2 YSYEKL. As DNA, the CDR3 is TGCGCCAGCAGATGGGGGGGAGAAGGAGACACTGAAGCTTTCTTT. Translated, it gives CASRWGGEGDTEAFF.

The V call is TRBV5-4, the J call TRBJ2-1, with 9 bases identical to TRBD2. The CDR3 is 14 residues long. Germline CDR1 SGHNT, CDR2 YYREEE (reference sequence). V lost 4 bases, J lost 5 bases, and 4 bases stayed unmatched. CDR3 amino acids: CASSRAGGDNEQFF. The CDR3 DNA is TGTGCCAGCAGCAGGGCGGGGGGGGACAATGAGCAGTTCTTC.

The sample holds one count of this clone. The chain recombines TRBV5-4 with TRBJ2-4; TRBD1 agrees at 11 bases. V lost 5 bases, J lost 1 base, and 5 bases stayed unmatched. The CDR3 covers 16 residues. Germline loops: CDR1 SGHNT, CDR2 YYREEE (reference sequence). CDR3 loop: CASSPGQGAAKNIQYF. For the CDR3, the DNA is TGTGCCAGCAGTCCCGGACAGGGGGCGGCCAAAAACATTCAGTACTTC.

This clone came up a few times. V usage is TRBV2 and J usage is TRBJ2-7; 8 bases fit TRBD2. The CDR3 contains 16 residues. Losses at the gene ends were 9 bases for V and 1 base for J; bases not matched to a gene: 14. Looked up from germline, CDR1 is SNHLY and CDR2 is FYNNEI. The chain's CDR3 is CARRKWASGLSYEQYF. For the CDR3, the DNA is TGTGCCAGAAGAAAGTGGGCTAGCGGGCTTTCCTACGAGCAGTACTTC.

The V call is TRBV15, the J call TRBJ1-2; the D is unclear. The V and J ends lost 2 bases and 4 bases respectively, with 17 bases between them. Germline V gene data show CDR1 as LNHNV and CDR2 as YYDKDF (reference sequence). The CDR3 loop spans 16 amino acids. The CDR3 DNA follows: TGTGCCACCAGCAGACTCCAACCGGGCGGAGTCTATGGCTACACCTTC. Protein sequence: CATSRLQPGGVYGYTF.